Presented here are 2 T cell receptor beta chains from one specimen sequenced in a study of blood T cell repertoires in COVID-19. The repertoire was sequenced with immunoSEQ multiplex PCR; TCRdb's copy has only in-frame clones and lacks some. The sample lists about 170,000 clones, around four fifths seen once, with roughly 19% in the top ten. The sequenced sample was peripheral blood. These receptors were obtained from a woman in her seventies who had recovered from COVID-19.

This clone occurred a few times. This chain joins TRBV2 and TRBJ1-3; D possibly corresponds to TRBD1 (5 bases). Trimming cost V 8 bases and J 4 bases, with 18 bases left between them. CDR3 size: 15 residues. CDR1 is SNHLY, CDR2 FYNNEI, per germline. CDR3 bases: TGTGCCAGCCGGTTCGATCGACAGTTCGGAAACACCATATATTTT. Encoded protein: CASRFDRQFGNTIYF. Together with reference TRBV2 and TRBJ1-3, the CDR3 gives the full variable domain: EPEVTQTPSHQVTQMGQEVILRCVPISNHLYFYWYRQILGQKVEFLVSFYNNEISEKSEIFDDQFSVERPDGSNFTLKIRSTKLEDSAMYFCASRFDRQFGNTIYFGEGSWLTVV.

This chain uses TRBV5-1 with TRBJ1-1; D is unclear. CDR1 SGHRS and CDR2 YFSETQ come from the germline V gene. With 4 bases removed from V and 1 base from J, the gap between germline ends came to 11 bases. The CDR3 loop spans 14 amino acids. CDR3 protein: CASSPPGPNTEAFF. The CDR3 DNA follows: TGCGCCAGCAGCCCCCCAGGTCCGAACACTGAAGCTTTCTTT.